These 8 T cell receptor beta chains came from one sample sequenced in a study of T cell responses to AZD1222 COVID-19 vaccine. Method: immunoSEQ multiplex PCR; TCRdb's copy keeps in-frame clones and lacks some. There are 100,000 to 150,000 clones in the sample; approximately 90% occur only once, and 3.5% to 4.5% lies in the top ten. The sequencing used peripheral blood, collected on day 0 of AZD1222 vaccination. The receptors shown here come from an adult in good health.

The sample holds one count of this clone. The chain employs TRBV9 and TRBJ2-1; maybe TRBD2 (7 bases). V was pared by 0 bases and J by 8 bases, with 12 bases between. CDR1 is SGDLS and CDR2 is YYNGEE in the germline V gene. This CDR3 is 14 amino acids long. The CDR3 loop reads CASSVEGGSDEQFF. CDR3 DNA sequence: TGTGCCAGCAGCGTAGAGGGGGGGAGCGATGAGCAGTTCTTC.

V usage is TRBV13 and J usage is TRBJ2-3; 10 bases fit TRBD2. The J segment lost 1 base and the V segment lost 3 bases, leaving 1 base of the junction unmatched. The CDR3 contains 15 residues. Germline assignment: CDR1 PRHDT and CDR2 FYEKMQ (reference sequence). CDR3 in amino acids: CASSFGTSGTDTQYF. Here the CDR3 DNA reads TGTGCCAGCAGCTTCGGGACTAGCGGCACAGATACGCAGTATTTT.

V usage is TRBV28 and J usage is TRBJ1-4; 7 positions agree with TRBD1. The V gene's germline CDR1 is MDHEN and CDR2 SYDVKM. Unmatched junction bases numbered 16, after V lost 2 bases and J lost 13 bases. This CDR3 has 16 amino acids. CDR3 coding DNA: TGTGCCAGCAGTTTACGACAGGGCTCAAGTCTTGGTGGACTGTTTTTT. Its translation: CASSLRQGSSLGGLFF.

This sequence joins TRBV19 and TRBJ1-1, with TRBD1 as a possible D gene (5 bases). Trimming shortened V by 6 bases and J by 5 bases, and 19 bases separated the two germline ends. CDR1 and CDR2 from the germline V gene are LNHDA and SQIVND (reference sequence). The CDR3 has 15 amino acids. The DNA for the CDR3 is TGTGCCAGTAGGCCCGACGGATGGGAGGGGACTGAAGCTTTCTTT. Translation: CASRPDGWEGTEAFF.

This clone was counted between two and nine times. The genes are TRBV6-5 and TRBJ1-2, with 8 bases aligning to TRBD1. The CDR3 is 14 residues long. V trimming: 6 bases; J trimming: 2 bases; junction bases outside the gene matches: 5. Germline V gene data show CDR1 as MNHEY and CDR2 as SVGAGI. The CDR3 DNA reads TGTGCCAGCAGCCGAAGGACAGGGAACTATGGCTACACCTTC. Amino acids: CASSRRTGNYGYTF.

The chain couples TRBV5-3 to TRBJ2-1; 15 bases line up with TRBD2. TRBV5-3 is labeled an ORF, and its function is uncertain. The CDR3 extends over 17 amino acids. Trimming cost V 4 bases and J 5 bases; bases outside gene matches: 7. CDR3 nucleotide sequence: TGTGCCAGAAGCCTCGGACTAGCGGGGGGGCCACACAATGAGCAGTTCTTC. Protein product: CARSLGLAGGPHNEQFF.

This rearrangement joins TRBV30 to TRBJ2-2, with a weak D call TRBD2 (5 bases). The germline V gene encodes CDR1 GTSNPN and CDR2 SVGIG (reference sequence). This CDR3 comprises 15 residues. V shed 8 bases and J shed 5 bases, with 21 bases lying between them. DNA for the CDR3: TGTGCCGTAGGGAGTAACCTTCATGGTACCGGGGAGCTGTTTTTT. It translates to CAVGSNLHGTGELFF.

This clone was seen more than once but under ten times. This sequence joins TRBV19 and TRBJ1-1, with TRBD1 as a possible D gene (5 bases). V was clipped by 6 bases and J by 6 bases, with 17 bases between them. CDR3 length equals 14 residues. Germline V gives CDR1 LNHDA, CDR2 SQIVND (reference sequence). Here the CDR3 reads CASRDFREAPEAFF. Here the CDR3 DNA reads TGTGCCAGTAGGGACTTCAGGGAGGCCCCTGAAGCTTTCTTT.